Listed below are T cell receptor beta chains from one sample, sequenced in a study of sequential checkpoint blockade in melanoma. Sequencing was performed with immunoSEQ multiplex PCR; in TCRdb, only in-frame clones are kept and a portion is missing. This repertoire shows about 13,000 clones, 21% found once; its top ten account for approximately 5.8%. Sample: tumor tissue (inferred from file names), taken from a patient given nivolumab and ipilimumab in sequence. The receptor set was obtained from a human donor with melanoma. Each CDR3 is given with its conserved first and last residue. Each record gives: J gene, D gene, V gene, clone size, CDR3 protein, CDR3 DNA. D genes are given only for firm matches. Some rows have no size entry. The others give once, few or many, or a class for an expanded clone.

j_gene: TRBJ2-2
d_gene: .
v_gene: TRBV6-8
abundance: few
CDR3aa: CASSLLGAGFNTGELFF
CDR3nt: TGTGCCAGCAGCCTCCTAGGGGCAGGCTTCAACACCGGGGAGCTGTTTTTT

j_gene: TRBJ1-5
d_gene: .
v_gene: TRBV6-8
abundance: .
CDR3aa: CASSYSFSGRGNQPQHF
CDR3nt: TGTGCCAGCAGTTACTCATTTAGCGGTCGGGGCAATCAGCCCCAGCATTTT

j_gene: TRBJ2-7
d_gene: TRBD2
v_gene: TRBV6-8
abundance: few
CDR3aa: CASLGLAGLREQYF
CDR3nt: TGTGCCAGCCTCGGACTAGCGGGTTTGAGGGAGCAGTACTTC

j_gene: TRBJ1-5
d_gene: .
v_gene: TRBV6-8
abundance: few
CDR3aa: CASSPAGASNQPQHF
CDR3nt: TGTGCCAGCAGCCCGGCAGGGGCAAGCAATCAGCCCCAGCATTTT

j_gene: TRBJ2-1
d_gene: .
v_gene: TRBV11-3
abundance: .
CDR3aa: CASSSAGSGASNNEQFF
CDR3nt: TGTGCCAGCAGCTCGGCAGGTAGTGGGGCTTCTAACAATGAGCAGTTCTTC

j_gene: TRBJ1-3
d_gene: TRBD1
v_gene: TRBV18
abundance: few
CDR3aa: CASSPTGFRSGNTIYF
CDR3nt: TGTGCCAGCTCACCGACAGGGTTCCGCTCTGGAAACACCATATATTTT

j_gene: TRBJ1-1
d_gene: TRBD1
v_gene: TRBV19
abundance: .
CDR3aa: CASSIWTGDLWAEAFF
CDR3nt: TGTGCCAGTAGTATCTGGACAGGGGACCTATGGGCTGAAGCTTTCTTT

j_gene: TRBJ1-5
d_gene: .
v_gene: TRBV6-8
abundance: many
CDR3aa: CASSYVRSAGQPQHF
CDR3nt: TGTGCCAGCAGTTACGTTCGGTCAGCCGGACAGCCCCAGCATTTT

j_gene: TRBJ2-1
d_gene: .
v_gene: TRBV27
abundance: few
CDR3aa: CASSHLTGASYNEQFF
CDR3nt: TGTGCCAGCAGTCATCTGACAGGTGCCTCCTACAATGAGCAGTTCTTC

j_gene: TRBJ2-7
d_gene: TRBD1
v_gene: TRBV11-1
abundance: many
CDR3aa: CASGSAGGIYEQYF
CDR3nt: TGTGCCAGCGGATCGGCAGGGGGTATCTACGAGCAGTACTTC

j_gene: TRBJ1-1
d_gene: .
v_gene: TRBV6-7
abundance: few
CDR3aa: CASSYSHEAFF
CDR3nt: TGTGCCAGCAGTTACTCCCACGAAGCTTTCTTT

j_gene: TRBJ2-7
d_gene: .
v_gene: TRBV11-3
abundance: many
CDR3aa: CASSLVTELSYEQYF
CDR3nt: TGTGCCAGCAGCTTGGTGACAGAACTTTCCTACGAGCAGTACTTC

j_gene: TRBJ1-3
d_gene: .
v_gene: TRBV10-2
abundance: .
CDR3aa: CASNRGIGGNTIYF
CDR3nt: TGCGCCAGCAACCGGGGAATTGGTGGAAACACCATATATTTT

j_gene: TRBJ1-1
d_gene: .
v_gene: TRBV6-8
abundance: .
CDR3aa: CASSFTENTEAFF
CDR3nt: TGTGCCAGCAGTTTTACAGAGAACACTGAAGCTTTCTTT

j_gene: TRBJ2-5
d_gene: .
v_gene: TRBV19
abundance: .
CDR3aa: CASSSMAGKETQYF
CDR3nt: TGTGCCAGTAGCTCCATGGCTGGGAAGGAGACCCAGTACTTC

j_gene: TRBJ1-1
d_gene: .
v_gene: TRBV6-8
abundance: few
CDR3aa: CASSSPREGNTEAFF
CDR3nt: TGTGCCAGCAGTTCCCCTCGCGAAGGGAACACTGAAGCTTTCTTT

j_gene: TRBJ2-6
d_gene: TRBD1
v_gene: TRBV11-3
abundance: many
CDR3aa: CASSLAWDRGPSGANVLTF
CDR3nt: TGTGCCAGCAGCTTGGCCTGGGACAGGGGTCCCTCTGGGGCCAACGTCCTGACTTTC

j_gene: TRBJ1-3
d_gene: .
v_gene: TRBV1
abundance: .
CDR3aa: CASSQVGISGNTIYF
CDR3nt: TGCGCCAGCAGCCAAGTAGGAATCTCTGGAAACACCATATATTTT

j_gene: TRBJ2-1
d_gene: .
v_gene: TRBV5-1
abundance: .
CDR3aa: CASSPGSPGWNEQFF
CDR3nt: TGCGCCAGCAGCCCAGGATCTCCTGGTTGGAATGAGCAGTTCTTC

j_gene: TRBJ1-4
d_gene: .
v_gene: TRBV28
abundance: few
CDR3aa: CASSFDLSATNEKLFF
CDR3nt: TGTGCCAGCAGTTTCGATTTATCTGCAACTAATGAAAAACTGTTTTTT

j_gene: TRBJ1-1
d_gene: TRBD1
v_gene: TRBV23-1
abundance: .
CDR3aa: CASSQVTGGRAFF
CDR3nt: TGCGCCAGCAGCCAAGTGACAGGGGGCAGAGCTTTCTTT

j_gene: TRBJ2-3
d_gene: TRBD2
v_gene: TRBV9
abundance: few
CDR3aa: CASSPNGLAGTDTQYF
CDR3nt: TGTGCCAGCAGCCCTAATGGACTAGCGGGCACAGATACGCAGTATTTT

j_gene: TRBJ2-1
d_gene: .
v_gene: TRBV1
abundance: .
CDR3aa: CASSRLAGGRNEQFF
CDR3nt: TGCGCCAGCAGCCGACTAGCGGGAGGTAGAAATGAGCAGTTCTTC

j_gene: TRBJ1-5
d_gene: .
v_gene: TRBV11-3
abundance: .
CDR3aa: CASSSMGGGNQPQHF
CDR3nt: TGTGCCAGCAGCTCTATGGGGGGAGGAAATCAGCCCCAGCATTTT

j_gene: TRBJ1-1
d_gene: .
v_gene: TRBV6-8
abundance: few
CDR3aa: CASRGSGSVTEAFF
CDR3nt: TGTGCCAGCAGGGGATCCGGGTCTGTCACTGAAGCTTTCTTT

j_gene: TRBJ2-7
d_gene: TRBD2
v_gene: TRBV30
abundance: few
CDR3aa: CACIAGAGEQYF
CDR3nt: TGTGCCTGTATAGCGGGAGCAGGCGAGCAGTACTTC

j_gene: TRBJ2-2
d_gene: TRBD1
v_gene: TRBV6-8
abundance: few
CDR3aa: CASSYDRADTGELFF
CDR3nt: TGTGCCAGCAGTTACGACAGGGCGGACACCGGGGAGCTGTTTTTT

j_gene: TRBJ1-4
d_gene: TRBD1
v_gene: TRBV6-8
abundance: .
CDR3aa: CASSTGQGYEKLFF
CDR3nt: TGTGCCAGCAGTACAGGACAGGGGTATGAAAAACTGTTTTTT

j_gene: TRBJ2-7
d_gene: TRBD1
v_gene: TRBV4-1
abundance: many
CDR3aa: CASSQRDRGFEQYF
CDR3nt: TGCGCCAGCAGCCAACGGGACAGGGGGTTCGAGCAGTACTTC

j_gene: TRBJ1-1
d_gene: .
v_gene: TRBV6-8
abundance: few
CDR3aa: CASSGGGPRAFF
CDR3nt: TGTGCCAGCTCAGGCGGGGGACCCAGGGCTTTCTTT

j_gene: TRBJ1-2
d_gene: TRBD1
v_gene: TRBV19
abundance: .
CDR3aa: CASSAQGAYYGYTF
CDR3nt: TGTGCCAGTAGTGCTCAGGGGGCGTACTATGGCTACACCTTC

j_gene: TRBJ2-4
d_gene: TRBD2
v_gene: TRBV28
abundance: .
CDR3aa: CASSPMGAGGHKNIQYF
CDR3nt: TGTGCCAGCAGTCCCATGGGAGCGGGGGGGCACAAAAACATTCAGTACTTC

j_gene: TRBJ2-5
d_gene: TRBD2
v_gene: TRBV19
abundance: .
CDR3aa: CASSKERGAQETQYF
CDR3nt: TGTGCCAGTAGTAAGGAGCGGGGGGCACAAGAGACCCAGTACTTC

j_gene: TRBJ2-5
d_gene: TRBD2
v_gene: TRBV18
abundance: .
CDR3aa: CASSPIILAGGQETQYF
CDR3nt: TGTGCCAGCTCACCGATAATACTAGCGGGGGGACAAGAGACCCAGTACTTC

j_gene: TRBJ2-7
d_gene: TRBD2
v_gene: TRBV11-3
abundance: .
CDR3aa: CASSFTLGLESSYEQYF
CDR3nt: TGTGCCAGCAGCTTCACCCTGGGACTAGAGAGTTCCTACGAGCAGTACTTC

j_gene: TRBJ1-1
d_gene: .
v_gene: TRBV19
abundance: .
CDR3aa: CASSSTRNTEAFF
CDR3nt: TGTGCCAGTAGTTCCACTCGGAACACTGAAGCTTTCTTT

j_gene: TRBJ1-4
d_gene: .
v_gene: TRBV29-1
abundance: .
CDR3aa: CSVQGDTNEKLFF
CDR3nt: TGCAGCGTCCAGGGAGATACTAATGAAAAACTGTTTTTT

j_gene: TRBJ1-4
d_gene: .
v_gene: TRBV29-1
abundance: few
CDR3aa: CSVKEQGGLGEKLFF
CDR3nt: TGCAGCGTCAAAGAGCAGGGCGGGTTAGGTGAAAAACTGTTTTTT

j_gene: TRBJ2-7
d_gene: TRBD1
v_gene: TRBV29-1
abundance: .
CDR3aa: CSDPDRGLNEQYF
CDR3nt: TGCAGCGACCCGGACAGGGGGCTGAACGAGCAGTACTTC

j_gene: TRBJ2-1
d_gene: TRBD1
v_gene: TRBV7-6
abundance: few
CDR3aa: CASSSRQGYNEQFF
CDR3nt: TGTGCCAGCAGCTCCAGACAGGGCTACAATGAGCAGTTCTTC

j_gene: TRBJ1-5
d_gene: .
v_gene: TRBV7-6
abundance: .
CDR3aa: CASSFQGLGQPQHF
CDR3nt: TGTGCCAGCAGCTTCCAGGGGCTAGGTCAGCCCCAGCATTTT

j_gene: TRBJ1-5
d_gene: .
v_gene: TRBV11-3
abundance: .
CDR3aa: CASSLERRQCRPQHF
CDR3nt: TGTGCCAGCAGCTTAGAAAGGAGGCAGTGTCGGCCCCAGCATTTT

j_gene: TRBJ2-7
d_gene: .
v_gene: TRBV6-8
abundance: .
CDR3aa: CASSYSEGSYEQYF
CDR3nt: TGTGCCAGCAGTTACTCTGAGGGTTCCTACGAGCAGTACTTC

j_gene: TRBJ2-2
d_gene: .
v_gene: TRBV16
abundance: medium-sized
CDR3aa: CASSLRREDEVF
CDR3nt: TGTGCCAGCAGCCTTAGAAGGGAGGACGAAGTTTTT

j_gene: TRBJ2-2
d_gene: .
v_gene: TRBV9
abundance: few
CDR3aa: CASSQRNTGELFF
CDR3nt: TGTGCCAGCAGCCAGAGGAACACCGGGGAGCTGTTTTTT

j_gene: TRBJ1-4
d_gene: .
v_gene: TRBV6-8
abundance: few
CDR3aa: CASSYLGTNEKLFF
CDR3nt: TGTGCCAGCAGTTACTTGGGAACTAATGAAAAACTGTTTTTT

j_gene: TRBJ2-2
d_gene: TRBD2
v_gene: TRBV11-3
abundance: few
CDR3aa: CASSHGTSGIGGELFF
CDR3nt: TGTGCCAGCAGCCACGGGACTAGCGGGATTGGCGGGGAGCTGTTTTTT

j_gene: TRBJ2-1
d_gene: .
v_gene: TRBV11-3
abundance: .
CDR3aa: CASSLATEYNEQFF
CDR3nt: TGTGCCAGCAGCTTGGCGACAGAATACAATGAGCAGTTCTTC

j_gene: TRBJ1-2
d_gene: .
v_gene: TRBV6-8
abundance: few
CDR3aa: CASSDPGYGYTF
CDR3nt: TGTGCCAGCAGTGACCCGGGGTATGGCTACACCTTC

j_gene: TRBJ2-4
d_gene: .
v_gene: TRBV18
abundance: .
CDR3aa: CASSPPTQENIQYF
CDR3nt: TGTGCCAGCTCACCACCGACGCAGGAAAACATTCAGTACTTC

j_gene: TRBJ2-1
d_gene: TRBD2
v_gene: TRBV9
abundance: many
CDR3aa: CASLGTSGGHSSYNEQFF
CDR3nt: TGTGCCAGTTTAGGGACTAGCGGGGGCCATAGCTCCTACAATGAGCAGTTCTTC

j_gene: TRBJ2-2
d_gene: .
v_gene: TRBV19
abundance: once
CDR3aa: CASSTPALRRTGELFF
CDR3nt: TGTGCCAGTAGTACACCGGCCCTAAGGAGGACCGGGGAGCTGTTTTTT